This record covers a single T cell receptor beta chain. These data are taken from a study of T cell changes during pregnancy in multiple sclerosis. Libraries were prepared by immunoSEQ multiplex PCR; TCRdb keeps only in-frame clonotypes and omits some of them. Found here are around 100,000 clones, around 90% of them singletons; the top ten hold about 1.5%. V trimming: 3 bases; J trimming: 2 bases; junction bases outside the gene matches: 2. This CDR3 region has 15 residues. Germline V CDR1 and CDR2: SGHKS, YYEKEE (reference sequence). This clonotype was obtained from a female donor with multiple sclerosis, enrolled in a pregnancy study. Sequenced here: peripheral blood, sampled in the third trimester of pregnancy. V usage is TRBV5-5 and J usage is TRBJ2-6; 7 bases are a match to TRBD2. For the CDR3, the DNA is TGTGCCAGCAGCTGGGGGGGGGCTGGGGCCAACGTCCTGACTTTC. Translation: CASSWGGAGANVLTF.